A single sample is the source of the 32 T cell receptor beta chains below, sequenced in a study of CD8 T cells in Susac syndrome. An amount of RNA that ranged from roughly 0.5 to 1 ug was reverse transcribed with random hexamers. Via MiXCR, TCRdb re-called the immunoSEQ multiplex PCR reads, giving one row per CDR3 protein. The sample carries 90,000 to 150,000 distinct CDR3 sequences, roughly 94% recorded once. The specimen was CD4+ T cells from PBMCs. Every receptor here comes from a human donor in good health.

The chain has TRBV5-1 and TRBJ1-2; a weak D match, TRBD1 (5 bases). Germline CDR1 reads SGHRS; CDR2 reads YFSETQ. The V and J ends lost 1 base and 2 bases respectively, with 9 bases between them. The CDR3 has 14 amino acids. The CDR3 region has the DNA TGCGCCAGCAGCTTGACGGAGGGGAACTATGGCTACACCTTC. Protein: CASSLTEGNYGYTF.

The chain recombines TRBV28 with TRBJ1-2; D gene ambiguous. V was pared by 7 bases and J by 5 bases, with 17 bases between. Germline lookup yields CDR1 MDHEN and CDR2 SYDVKM. The CDR3 runs to 14 residues. The CDR3 DNA sequence: TGTGCCAGCACCCCGGATTGGGGAGTATATGGCTACACCTTC. Translating gives CASTPDWGVYGYTF.

The CDR3, as DNA: TGCGCCAGCAGCTTGTCCCGGGACAGGAAAACCTACGAGCAGTACTTC. Translating gives CASSLSRDRKTYEQYF. The chain is built from TRBV5-1 and TRBJ2-7; 8 bases fit TRBD1. V was clipped by 1 base and J by 2 bases; unmatched bases: 8. CDR1 and CDR2 from the germline V gene are SGHRS and YFSETQ. The CDR3 loop spans 16 amino acids.

This clonotype was seen once. The chain couples TRBV5-1 to TRBJ1-3, with D perhaps matching TRBD1 (5 bases). The V end was cut by 5 bases, the J end by 4 bases, with 7 bases between. The CDR3 is 12 residues long. Germline V gives CDR1 SGHRS, CDR2 YFSETQ. The CDR3 sequence is CASRGVGNTIYF. CDR3 coding DNA: TGCGCCAGCAGAGGGGTCGGAAACACCATATATTTT.

This clonotype was counted once. V usage is TRBV10-3 and J usage is TRBJ2-7, with 7 positions matching TRBD1. V shed 2 bases, J shed 0 bases, and the junction held 1 base outside the gene matches. This CDR3 region has 14 residues. The germline CDR1 and CDR2 sequences are ENHRY and SYGVKD. CDR3 coding DNA: TGTGCCATCAGTGAGAGGGACAGCTCCTACGAGCAGTACTTC. Amino acids: CAISERDSSYEQYF.

The chain employs TRBV7-8 and TRBJ1-1, with no clear D. V was trimmed by 5 bases and J by 2 bases, leaving 12 bases between them. The CDR3 is 14 amino acids. Germline V gene lookup returns CDR1 SGHVS and CDR2 FQNEAQ. The CDR3 DNA reads as TGTGCCAGCAGCATATCATCGGGTAACACTGAAGCTTTCTTT. Its protein is CASSISSGNTEAFF.

J is TRBJ2-6 and V is TRBV4-1; a possible D gene is TRBD2 (6 bases). The germline gives CDR1 MGHRA, CDR2 YSYEKL. V shed 6 bases and J shed 0 bases, with 9 bases lying between them. This CDR3 has 15 residues. CDR3 sequence: CASSGGASGANVLTF. The CDR3 DNA is TGCGCCAGCAGTGGCGGGGCCTCTGGGGCCAACGTCCTGACTTTC.

This sequence joins TRBV5-4 and TRBJ2-2; TRBD1 aligns across 11 bases. The trim removed 4 bases at V and 7 bases at J, leaving 3 bases unmatched. The germline gives CDR1 SGHNT, CDR2 YYREEE (reference sequence). CDR3 length: 14 amino acids. The CDR3 nucleotides are TGTGCCAGCAGCGAGGGACAGGGGGACGGGGAGCTGTTTTTT. It is translated as CASSEGQGDGELFF.

The chain couples TRBV7-9 to TRBJ1-4; TRBD1 matches at 8 bases. CDR1 and CDR2 (germline): SEHNR, FQNEAQ (reference sequence). V was clipped by 5 bases and J by 5 bases; unmatched bases: 4. The CDR3 has 14 amino acids. CDR3 coding DNA: TGTGCCAGCAGCCCTACAGGGGGGAATGAAAAACTGTTTTTT. This codes for CASSPTGGNEKLFF.

The V and J genes are TRBV28 and TRBJ2-7, with D perhaps TRBD1 (6 bases). The germline V gene has CDR1 MDHEN and CDR2 SYDVKM. CDR3 length: 16 amino acids. Trimming stripped 4 bases from V and 4 bases from J, with 20 bases between. The CDR3 sequence is CASSSPSDRNQYEQYF. The CDR3 region has the DNA TGTGCCAGCAGTTCCCCCTCCGACAGGAACCAGTACGAGCAGTACTTC.

The gene calls are TRBV7-8 and TRBJ2-7, with D hard to call. This CDR3 contains 14 residues. V dropped 8 bases and J dropped 4 bases, with 18 bases sitting between them. Germline V gene data show CDR1 as SGHVS and CDR2 as FQNEAQ. This chain's CDR3 is CASARRWTEYEQYF. CDR3 in DNA: TGTGCCAGCGCCCGGCGATGGACGGAATACGAGCAGTACTTC. Based on the CDR3 plus reference TRBV7-8 and TRBJ2-7, the full variable domain is GAGVSQSPRYKVAKRGQDVALRCDPISGHVSLFWYQQALGQGPEFLTYFQNEAQLDKSGLPSDRFFAERPEGSVSTLKIQRTQQEDSAVYLCASARRWTEYEQYFGPGTRLTVT.

The chain couples TRBV28 to TRBJ2-1; perhaps TRBD2 as D (7 bases). Germline V CDR1 and CDR2: MDHEN, SYDVKM. The CDR3 loop spans 15 amino acids. V was cut by 7 bases and J by 9 bases, with 22 bases left in between. The CDR3 region is CASTSVGGGQPEQFF. The CDR3 nucleotides read TGTGCCAGCACCTCAGTGGGGGGGGGCCAGCCTGAGCAGTTCTTC.

V and J are TRBV3-1 and TRBJ2-1; D may correspond to TRBD1 or TRBD2 (6 bases each). The CDR3 length is 14 residues. CDR1 is LGHDT, CDR2 YNNKEL, per germline (reference sequence). V lost 7 bases and J lost 8, with 18 bases in between. The CDR3 DNA is TGTGCCAGCATGGGAGACAGGAGGGGTCATGAGCAGTTCTTC. Protein sequence: CASMGDRRGHEQFF.

The rearrangement links TRBV2 to TRBJ2-7; 8 bases are shared with TRBD1. The CDR3 contains 14 residues. V shed 10 bases and J 4 bases; nucleotides not matched to a gene: 12. CDR1 and CDR2 (germline): SNHLY, FYNNEI. The CDR3 is CATYWRTGTYEQYF. The CDR3 nucleotides are TGTGCCACTTATTGGCGGACAGGGACTTACGAGCAGTACTTC.

The chain links TRBV6-6 to TRBJ2-7; tentatively, D is TRBD1 or TRBD2 (5 bases each). The CDR3 is made up of 15 amino acids. The V end was cut by 2 bases, the J end by 7 bases, with 18 bases between. Germline-derived CDR1 and CDR2 are MNHNY and SVGAGI (reference sequence). The CDR3 is CASSYPLRDLREQYF. As DNA, the CDR3 is TGTGCCAGCAGTTACCCTCTTAGGGACCTGAGGGAGCAGTACTTC.

The chain links TRBV7-3 to TRBJ2-2; no clear D. V was trimmed by 5 bases and J by 6 bases, leaving 10 bases between them. The CDR3 totals 13 residues. Germline-derived CDR1 and CDR2 are SGHTA and FQGTGA. Written as DNA, the CDR3 is TGTGCCAGCAGCCCCGGCCCACCCGGGGAGCTGTTTTTT. Translating it yields CASSPGPPGELFF. Looking up the rest from reference TRBV7-3 and TRBJ2-2 gives the full variable domain: GAGVSQTPSNKVTEKGKYVELRCDPISGHTALYWYRQSLGQGPEFLIYFQGTGAADDSGLPNDRFFAVRPEGSVSTLKIQRTERGDSAVYLCASSPGPPGELFFGEGSRLTVL.

The genes are TRBV19 and TRBJ2-6; D gene ambiguous. With 0 bases removed from V and 4 bases from J, the gap between germline ends came to 13 bases. The CDR3 loop spans 17 amino acids. In germline, CDR1 is LNHDA, CDR2 SQIVND (reference sequence). The CDR3 region has the DNA TGTGCCAGTAGTATAGATCTATTCAGTACCGGGGCCAACGTCCTGACTTTC. Protein product: CASSIDLFSTGANVLTF.

V and J are TRBV7-3 and TRBJ2-1; 9 nucleotides align to TRBD2. CDR1 is SGHTA and CDR2 is FQGTGA in the germline V gene. There are 18 residues in the CDR3. V dropped 4 bases and J dropped 6; count of bases not matched to a gene: 16. CDR3 in DNA: TGTGCCAGCAGCTCCCCGTTTAGCGGGAGTCACCCGGCCAATGAGCAGTTCTTC. This translates into CASSSPFSGSHPANEQFF.

This chain joins TRBV7-2 and TRBJ2-3; 9 nucleotides agree with TRBD2. V lost 1 base to trimming and J lost 2 bases; unmatched junction nucleotides: 7. The CDR3 has 17 amino acids. Germline assignment: CDR1 SGHTA and CDR2 FQGNSA. As DNA, the CDR3 is TGTGCCAGCAGCTTAGTTCTAGCGGGATTCTCCACAGATACGCAGTATTTT. Translating it yields CASSLVLAGFSTDTQYF.

The chain recombines TRBV3-1 with TRBJ1-2, with 9 bases identical to TRBD1. This CDR3 spans 15 amino acids. The V segment lost 4 bases and the J segment 4 bases; nucleotides outside the gene matches: 7. Germline V gives CDR1 LGHDT, CDR2 YNNKEL (reference sequence). This chain's CDR3 is CASSPGWDRVYGYTF. CDR3 sequence (DNA): TGTGCCAGCAGCCCAGGCTGGGACAGGGTCTATGGCTACACCTTC.

The V call is TRBV12-2, the J call TRBJ1-2; the D segment call TRBD1 is taken from the table without a DNA check. TRBV12-2 is a documented pseudogene. The CDR3 length is 15 residues. CDR3 residues: CASRPSGFQNYGYTF. The CDR3, as DNA: TGTGCAAGTCGCCCCTCGGGATTCCAGAACTATGGCTACACCTTC.

The rearrangement joins TRBV5-1 to TRBJ2-7; 11 positions match TRBD2. The ends lost 4 bases at V and 2 bases at J; junction bases unmatched: 11. The germline V gene encodes CDR1 SGHRS and CDR2 YFSETQ. There are 17 residues in the CDR3. CDR3 DNA sequence: TGCGCCAGCAGCCCCCGACTAGCGGGGATACGAACCTACGAGCAGTACTTC. This encodes CASSPRLAGIRTYEQYF. The complete variable domain, with remaining parts taken from reference TRBV5-1 and TRBJ2-7, reads KAGVTQTPRYLIKTRGQQVTLSCSPISGHRSVSWYQQTPGQGLQFLFEYFSETQRNKGNFPGRFSGRQFSNSRSEMNVSTLELGDSALYLCASSPRLAGIRTYEQYFGPGTRLTVT.

The chain joins TRBV20-1 to TRBJ1-6, with D tentatively TRBD1 (5 bases). The germline CDR1 and CDR2 sequences are DFQATT and SNEGSKA (reference sequence). The CDR3 length is 14 residues. Trimming stripped 5 bases from V and 9 bases from J, with 17 bases between. This CDR3 is CSASDGGIGSPLHF. The DNA of the CDR3 is TGCAGTGCTTCCGACGGGGGAATCGGTTCACCCCTCCACTTT.

CDR3 residues: CASSLPGEETQYF. CDR3 in DNA: TGTGCCAGCAGCTTGCCGGGCGAAGAGACCCAGTACTTC. V gene TRBV7-2 combines with J gene TRBJ2-5; D not resolved. The germline gives CDR1 SGHTA, CDR2 FQGNSA. The CDR3 spans 13 residues. V dropped 3 bases and J dropped 3 bases, with 8 bases sitting between them.

The gene calls are TRBV7-9 and TRBJ1-2, with TRBD1 matching 9 bases. Per the germline V gene, CDR1 is SEHNR and CDR2 is FQNEAQ (reference sequence). V shed 5 bases and J 4 bases; nucleotides not matched to a gene: 11. The CDR3 has 16 amino acids. DNA for the CDR3: TGTGCCAGCAGCCAACAAGCCGGGACAGGGACCTATGGCTACACCTTC. Protein sequence: CASSQQAGTGTYGYTF.

The chain couples TRBV6-5 to TRBJ2-7, with 12 bases fitting TRBD2. V trimming: 2 bases; J trimming: 5 bases; junction bases outside the gene matches: 4. Germline V CDR1 and CDR2: MNHEY, SVGAGI. This CDR3 spans 15 amino acids. CDR3 in DNA: TGTGCCAGCAGTTACGGGCGACTAGCGGGAGACGAGCAGTACTTC. Translation: CASSYGRLAGDEQYF.

The chain carries TRBV19 and TRBJ2-5, with TRBD2 matching 13 bases. This CDR3 is built from 17 residues. Germline-derived CDR1 and CDR2 are LNHDA and SQIVND (reference sequence). V gave up 4 bases and J gave up 5 bases; unmatched junction bases: 10. The CDR3 DNA reads TGTGCCAGTAGTACCGGACTAGCGGGAGTAGCCTTCGAGACCCAGTACTTC. This sequence encodes CASSTGLAGVAFETQYF.

The V gene is TRBV6-5, the J gene TRBJ2-1; TRBD2 matches 9 bases. Germline V gene lookup returns CDR1 MNHEY and CDR2 SVGAGI. The CDR3 runs 17 residues. Germline trimming cut 0 bases from V and 2 bases from J; bases unmatched to any gene: 5. The CDR3 coding sequence is TGTGCCAGCAGTTACTCGGGGGCTAGCGGGACCTACAATGAGCAGTTCTTC. Translated: CASSYSGASGTYNEQFF.

The chain recombines TRBV2 with TRBJ1-4; the D is unclear. The CDR3 contains 14 residues. V shed 6 bases and J shed 0 bases, with 8 bases lying between them. The germline V gene encodes CDR1 SNHLY and CDR2 FYNNEI. CDR3 bases: TGTGCCAGCAGCAGATGGGCAACTAATGAAAAACTGTTTTTT. It is translated as CASSRWATNEKLFF.

The chain is built from TRBV28 and TRBJ2-4; 7 positions agree with TRBD2. This CDR3 has 15 amino acids. CDR1 is MDHEN and CDR2 is SYDVKM in the germline V gene. Unmatched junction bases numbered 4, after V lost 5 bases and J lost 0 bases. The CDR3 DNA is TGTGCCAGCAGTGGGGCGGGAGCAGCCAAAAACATTCAGTACTTC. It codes for CASSGAGAAKNIQYF.

The J gene is TRBJ1-4, the V gene TRBV2; a weak D match, TRBD1 (6 bases). The V and J ends lost 1 base and 13 bases respectively, with 19 bases between them. The CDR3 has 15 residues. The germline gives CDR1 SNHLY, CDR2 FYNNEI. In DNA form, the CDR3 reads TGTGCCAGCAGTGAAGGGGAGGGGGGCGCTTCGGGACTGTTTTTT. Its protein product is CASSEGEGGASGLFF.

J is TRBJ2-2 and V is TRBV2; D gene uncertain. CDR1 is SNHLY, CDR2 FYNNEI, per germline. The V end was cut by 8 bases, the J end by 2 bases, with 6 bases between. The CDR3 runs 12 residues. The CDR3 bases are TGTGCCAGCTTTGATAACACCGGGGAGCTGTTTTTT. Its protein is CASFDNTGELFF.